The 13 T cell receptor beta chains listed next were all sequenced from one sample in a study of blood T cell repertoires in COVID-19. The data were produced by immunoSEQ multiplex PCR, yet TCRdb's version contains in-frame clones alone and is incomplete. The sample lists 300,000 to 350,000 clones, about 90% occurring once. Material for sequencing was PBMCs or T cells enriched from blood (not recorded which). These receptors were collected from a woman aged 25 to 39 who had recovered from COVID-19.

Only a few counts were recorded for this clone. The chain recombines TRBV5-5 with TRBJ2-7; D ambiguous. The length of the CDR3 is 13 residues. Germline V gene data show CDR1 as SGHKS and CDR2 as YYEKEE (reference sequence). V was trimmed by 5 bases and J by 4 bases, leaving 13 bases between them. CDR3 sequence: CASRVPTGYEQYF. In DNA, the CDR3 is TGTGCCAGCAGAGTTCCAACGGGTTACGAGCAGTACTTC.

The genes are TRBV12-5 and TRBJ2-1; D may be TRBD2 (6 bases). The V and J ends lost 2 bases and 0 bases respectively, with 14 bases between them. The CDR3 is 17 residues long. Germline V lookup: CDR1 LGHNT, CDR2 FRNRAP. CDR3 loop: CASGLPFGSSSYNEQFF. The CDR3 coding sequence is TGTGCTAGTGGTTTGCCCTTCGGGAGCTCCTCCTACAATGAGCAGTTCTTC.

The chain couples TRBV18 to TRBJ1-2; 7 bases line up with TRBD1. Germline V gene data show CDR1 as KGHSH and CDR2 as LQKENI. This CDR3 has 15 amino acids. J gave up 2 bases and V 3 bases, and 6 bases lay outside the gene matches. The DNA for the CDR3 is TGTGCCAGCTCACCCTCGACAGGGCGGAACTATGGCTACACCTTC. Its translation is CASSPSTGRNYGYTF.

This rearrangement joins TRBV5-1 to TRBJ1-4, with D hard to call. Per germline, CDR1 SGHRS and CDR2 YFSETQ. V was pared by 4 bases and J by 6 bases, with 10 bases between. This CDR3 is built from 13 residues. CDR3 DNA sequence: TGCGCCAGCAGCATAGGTGGAGATGAAAAACTGTTTTTT. Protein product: CASSIGGDEKLFF.

The J gene is TRBJ1-6, the V gene TRBV27; 7 bases are a match to TRBD1. J lost 7 bases, V lost 3 bases, and 9 bases had no gene match. Per the germline V gene, CDR1 is MNHEY and CDR2 is SMNVEV (reference sequence). The CDR3 spans 16 residues. The DNA of the CDR3 is TGTGCCAGCAGTTTTTATTACAGGGGAGGAAATTCACCCCTCCACTTT. Its protein product is CASSFYYRGGNSPLHF.

The V and J genes are TRBV7-6 and TRBJ1-3; D is unclear. Germline V gene sequence: CDR1 SGHVS, CDR2 FNYEAQ. This CDR3 contains 13 residues. Trimming pared 5 bases from V and 3 bases from J, leaving 8 bases between. In DNA, the CDR3 is TGTGCCAGCAGCCAGAACGTTGGAAACACCATATATTTT. It is translated as CASSQNVGNTIYF.

CDR3 region: CASSEIRQVFRGEQYF. DNA for the CDR3: TGTGCCAGCAGTGAAATCCGACAGGTCTTTCGGGGCGAGCAGTACTTC. The chain combines TRBV2 with TRBJ2-7, with D maybe TRBD1 (6 bases). This CDR3 region has 16 residues. The V end was cut by 2 bases, the J end by 6 bases, with 20 bases between. Germline V lookup: CDR1 SNHLY, CDR2 FYNNEI.

The rearrangement joins TRBV7-2 to TRBJ2-1; TRBD1 is a possible D gene (5 bases). The V end lost 8 bases, the J end lost 4 bases, and 18 bases lay between the germline ends. Germline values: CDR1 SGHTA, CDR2 FQGNSA. The CDR3 contains 15 residues. The CDR3 region is CASGATVGVYNEQFF. The CDR3 coding sequence is TGTGCCAGCGGGGCGACAGTAGGGGTTTACAATGAGCAGTTCTTC.

The gene calls are TRBV10-3 and TRBJ1-1; TRBD1 matches 8 bases. Germline CDR1 reads ENHRY; CDR2 reads SYGVKD. The CDR3 is 17 amino acids. After removal of 4 bases from V and 1 base from J, the junction contained 11 bases not matched to a gene. The CDR3 coding sequence is TGTGCCATCAGTGGGTCTGGACGACAGGGGAGGAACACTGAAGCTTTCTTT. Amino acids: CAISGSGRQGRNTEAFF.

The chain has TRBV19 and TRBJ2-5, with 15 bases fitting TRBD2. The V gene's germline CDR1 is LNHDA and CDR2 SQIVND (reference sequence). This CDR3 is built from 18 residues. Trimming at V came to 5 bases and at J to 5 bases, leaving 12 bases not matched to a gene. The DNA of the CDR3 is TGTGCCAGTAGTCCCGTGGGACTAGCGGGGGGAAGAACGGAGACCCAGTACTTC. It encodes CASSPVGLAGGRTETQYF.

The chain recombines TRBV10-3 with TRBJ2-1, with a possible D match to TRBD1 (6 bases). Trimming stripped 6 bases from V and 6 bases from J, with 9 bases between. CDR1 ENHRY and CDR2 SYGVKD come from the germline V gene. The CDR3 loop spans 12 amino acids. CDR3 in DNA: TGTGCCATCAGGGAACAGGGCAATGAGCAGTTCTTC. Protein: CAIREQGNEQFF.

The sample holds a few counts of this clone. DNA of the CDR3: TGTGCCAGCAGCGACGGACAGACCGGGGAGCTGTTTTTT. This encodes CASSDGQTGELFF. The chain is built from TRBV28 and TRBJ2-2; D is possibly TRBD1 (6 bases). The V and J ends lost 6 bases and 5 bases respectively, with 10 bases between them. This CDR3 spans 13 amino acids. Germline CDR1 is MDHEN and CDR2 is SYDVKM.

The chain links TRBV28 to TRBJ1-1; D call uncertain. Trimming took 0 bases from V and 2 from J, leaving 7 bases between them. The CDR3 sequence is 14 residues long. Germline CDR1 MDHEN, CDR2 SYDVKM. In DNA form, the CDR3 reads TGTGCCAGCAGTTTATGGAGGATCAACACTGAAGCTTTCTTT. This gives the protein CASSLWRINTEAFF.